Listed below are T cell receptor beta chains from one sample, sequenced in a study of control samples from healthy donors and cancer patients. Produced via immunoSEQ multiplex PCR; TCRdb's table is partial and in-frame only. This sample has about 150,000 clones; roughly 93% occur once, and the top ten carry roughly 5.7%. Sequencing used blood. The receptors stem from a man aged 18-30 years in good health. CDR3s include the opening cysteine and the closing phenylalanine or tryptophan. Fields, in order: clone size, CDR3 length, D gene, J gene, V gene, CDR3 DNA, CDR3 protein. The D gene is left open where the match is weak. Size is omitted from some rows. Given values are once, few, many or a class for expanded clones.

clone size: -
CDR3 length: 15
D gene: TRBD2
J gene: TRBJ2-5
V gene: TRBV30
CDR3 DNA: TGTGCCTGGATCCCCTCAGCGGGGGGCGCAGAGACCCAGTACTTC
CDR3 protein: CAWIPSAGGAETQYF

clone size: once
CDR3 length: 11
D gene: -
J gene: TRBJ2-3
V gene: TRBV27
CDR3 DNA: TGTGCCAGCAGCAACACAGATACGCAGTATTTT
CDR3 protein: CASSNTDTQYF

clone size: -
CDR3 length: 15
D gene: TRBD1
J gene: TRBJ1-4
V gene: TRBV7-6
CDR3 DNA: TGTGCCAGCAGCTCCCAGGGACAGGGTGGGGAAAAACTGTTTTTT
CDR3 protein: CASSSQGQGGEKLFF

clone size: -
CDR3 length: 13
D gene: -
J gene: TRBJ2-1
V gene: TRBV5-8
CDR3 DNA: TGTGCCAGCAGCCCCACGGGGTACAATGAGCAGTTCTTC
CDR3 protein: CASSPTGYNEQFF

clone size: -
CDR3 length: 13
D gene: -
J gene: TRBJ2-1
V gene: TRBV14
CDR3 DNA: TGTGCCAGCAGCCAAGAAGTCTCGTATGAGCAGTTCTTC
CDR3 protein: CASSQEVSYEQFF

clone size: -
CDR3 length: 15
D gene: TRBD1
J gene: TRBJ2-3
V gene: TRBV3-1/TRBV3-2
CDR3 DNA: TGTGCCAGCAGCCAAATGGTACAGGGACAGGATACGCAGTATTTT
CDR3 protein: CASSQMVQGQDTQYF

clone size: -
CDR3 length: 16
D gene: -
J gene: TRBJ2-3
V gene: TRBV7-6
CDR3 DNA: TGTGCCAGCAGCTCACCCGGCGGCGTTACCCCAGATACGCAGTATTTT
CDR3 protein: CASSSPGGVTPDTQYF

clone size: -
CDR3 length: 16
D gene: TRBD1
J gene: TRBJ2-2
V gene: TRBV5-1
CDR3 DNA: TGCGCCAGCAGCTCGGAAGGACAGGGTAACGCCGGGGAGCTGTTTTTT
CDR3 protein: CASSSEGQGNAGELFF

clone size: -
CDR3 length: 14
D gene: -
J gene: TRBJ2-2
V gene: TRBV6-2/TRBV6-3
CDR3 DNA: TGTGCCAGCAGTAGAACCCACGGGGCTGGGGAGCTGTTTTTT
CDR3 protein: CASSRTHGAGELFF

clone size: -
CDR3 length: 16
D gene: -
J gene: TRBJ1-2
V gene: TRBV19
CDR3 DNA: TGTGCCAGTAGTCCTACGGGAGCCGGGGTGAACTATGGCTACACCTTC
CDR3 protein: CASSPTGAGVNYGYTF

clone size: -
CDR3 length: 16
D gene: -
J gene: TRBJ2-1
V gene: TRBV9
CDR3 DNA: TGTGCCAGCAGCCCACCCGAGGGGACAAACTACAATGAGCAGTTCTTC
CDR3 protein: CASSPPEGTNYNEQFF

clone size: -
CDR3 length: 14
D gene: -
J gene: TRBJ2-7
V gene: TRBV6-5
CDR3 DNA: TGTGCCAGCAGCCCCTACGTCGAGAACTACGAGCAGTACTTC
CDR3 protein: CASSPYVENYEQYF

clone size: -
CDR3 length: 15
D gene: -
J gene: TRBJ2-7
V gene: TRBV6-6
CDR3 DNA: TGTGCCAGCGAGCTCCCGGACAGCAGCTCCTACGAGCAGTACTTC
CDR3 protein: CASELPDSSSYEQYF

clone size: -
CDR3 length: 18
D gene: TRBD2
J gene: TRBJ2-3
V gene: TRBV4-2
CDR3 DNA: TGTGCCAGCAGCCAAGATTTCGGGGCGGGAGCACACACAGATACGCAGTATTTT
CDR3 protein: CASSQDFGAGAHTDTQYF

clone size: -
CDR3 length: 13
D gene: -
J gene: TRBJ1-2
V gene: TRBV12-3/TRBV12-4
CDR3 DNA: TGTGCCAGCAGCCTAAGGGAAAACTATGGCTACACCTTC
CDR3 protein: CASSLRENYGYTF

clone size: -
CDR3 length: 15
D gene: TRBD2
J gene: TRBJ2-5
V gene: TRBV5-1
CDR3 DNA: TGCGCCAGCAGCGATAGCGGGGCAGCTCAAGAGACCCAGTACTTC
CDR3 protein: CASSDSGAAQETQYF

clone size: -
CDR3 length: 16
D gene: TRBD1
J gene: TRBJ1-2
V gene: TRBV5-4
CDR3 DNA: TGTGCCAGCAGCTTGGAGCAGGGGGCGGTAGGCTATGGCTACACCTTC
CDR3 protein: CASSLEQGAVGYGYTF